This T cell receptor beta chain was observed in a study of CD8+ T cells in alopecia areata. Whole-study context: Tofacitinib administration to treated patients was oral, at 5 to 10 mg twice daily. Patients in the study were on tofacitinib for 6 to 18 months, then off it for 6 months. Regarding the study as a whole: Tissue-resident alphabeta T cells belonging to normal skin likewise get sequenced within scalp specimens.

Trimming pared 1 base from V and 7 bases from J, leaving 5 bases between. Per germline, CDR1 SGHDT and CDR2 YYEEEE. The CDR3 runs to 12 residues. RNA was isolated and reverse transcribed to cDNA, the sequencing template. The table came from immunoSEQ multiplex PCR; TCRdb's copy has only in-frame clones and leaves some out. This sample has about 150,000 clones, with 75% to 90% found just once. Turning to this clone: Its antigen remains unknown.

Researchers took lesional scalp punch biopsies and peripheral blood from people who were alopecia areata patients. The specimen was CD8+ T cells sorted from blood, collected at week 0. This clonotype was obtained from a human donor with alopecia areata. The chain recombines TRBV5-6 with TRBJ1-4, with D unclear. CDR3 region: CASSLTGEKLFF. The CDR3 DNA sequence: TGTGCCAGCAGCTTGACCGGTGAAAAACTGTTTTTT.